The rows below give T cell receptor beta chains drawn from one sample of a study of CD4 and CD8 cells across lung adenocarcinoma regions. From the PCR reads, TCRdb called clonotypes with MiXCR, one entry per CDR3 protein. Among 5,000 to 6,500 distinct CDR3 sequences listed, around 50% were seen once. Sample: CD8+ T cells from the margin of a lung tumor. The source is a male donor with lung adenocarcinoma. The CD4 and CD8 labels of this study may be unreliable. Both conserved end residues are part of each CDR3. A D gene is named only where the DNA matches it firmly. Rows give clone size only sometimes, using once, few, many, or a class for an expanded clone.

>-|TRBJ2-7|TRBV6-1|many
CASTQMGAEAYEQYF
TGTGCCAGCACCCAAATGGGGGCCGAGGCCTACGAGCAGTACTTC
>TRBD1|TRBJ2-3|TRBV6-5|-
CASSYSGQGAADTQYF
TGTGCCAGCAGTTACTCCGGACAGGGGGCGGCAGATACGCAGTATTTT
>TRBD2|TRBJ2-7|TRBV27|few
CASTQTGLAGKSYEQYF
TGTGCCAGCACCCAAACTGGACTAGCGGGGAAAAGTTACGAGCAGTACTTC
>TRBD2|TRBJ2-1|TRBV14|once
CASSHRLGLAGSSSYNEQFF
TGTGCCAGCAGCCACCGCCTAGGACTAGCGGGATCGAGCTCCTACAATGAGCAGTTCTTC
>TRBD2|TRBJ2-5|TRBV7-3|many
CASSLTGGRGGETQYF
TGTGCCAGCAGCTTAACAGGCGGGAGGGGCGGGGAGACCCAGTACTTC
>-|TRBJ2-1|TRBV27|once
CASIGRSPGSSYNEQFF
TGTGCCAGCATTGGACGGTCTCCGGGCTCCTCCTACAATGAGCAGTTCTTC
>-|TRBJ2-7|TRBV7-2|few
CASSFFRTDSYEQYF
TGTGCCAGCAGCTTCTTCCGGACAGACTCCTACGAGCAGTACTTC
>-|TRBJ2-7|TRBV6-5|many
CASSYAGSYEQYF
TGTGCCAGCAGTTACGCAGGATCCTACGAGCAGTACTTC
>-|TRBJ2-7|TRBV6-1|-
CASREVVTGTLLGEQYF
TGTGCCAGCAGGGAAGTAGTTACCGGGACTCTCCTGGGCGAGCAGTACTTC
>-|TRBJ2-3|TRBV10-1|-
CASSEPALDTDTQYF
TGCGCCAGCAGTGAGCCCGCCCTGGACACAGATACCCAGTATTTC
>-|TRBJ2-5|TRBV7-2|few
CASSLDATTSRETQYF
TGTGCCAGCAGCTTAGATGCCACCACCTCGCGGGAGACCCAGTACTTC
>-|TRBJ2-2|TRBV6-1|-
CASSLDIYEQYFGNTGELFF
-
>-|TRBJ2-1|TRBV28|few
CASSKRSRIEQFF
TGTGCCAGCTCAAAAAGGAGTAGGATAGAGCAGTTCTTC
>-|TRBJ1-2|TRBV6-1|-
CASSEGAGGAYGYTF
TGTGCCAGCAGTGAAGGGGCAGGCGGTGCCTATGGCTACACCTTC
>TRBD1|TRBJ2-3|TRBV6-8|-
CRSRGLGATNTQYF
TGCCGCAGCAGGGGGCTGGGGGCCACAAATACGCAGTATTTC
>-|TRBJ2-3|TRBV27|-
CASSLADTQYF
TGTGCCAGCAGTTTGGCGGATACGCAGTATTTT
>TRBD2|TRBJ2-1|TRBV6-1|few
CASSRTSGGSSYNEQFF
TGTGCCAGCAGCCGGACTAGCGGTGGAAGCTCCTACAATGAGCAGTTCTTC
>TRBD1|TRBJ1-3|TRBV9|-
CASSPRGQGLSGNTIYF
TGTGCCAGCAGCCCGCGGGGACAGGGCCTCTCTGGAAACACCATATATTTT
>-|TRBJ2-4|TRBV7-8|-
CASSKRGLSNIQYF
TGTGCCAGCAGCAAACGTGGTCTTTCGAACATTCAGTACTTC
>-|TRBJ2-7|TRBV5-1|-
CASSLAGNSYEQYF
TGCGCCAGCAGTCTGGCGGGGAACTCCTACGAGCAGTACTTC
>-|TRBJ2-4|TRBV5-1|-
CASSPGSNLAKNIQYF
TGCGCCAGCAGCCCTGGATCTAACTTAGCCAAAAACATTCAGTACTTC
>-|TRBJ2-5|TRBV3-1|many
CASSQGLVAEQYF
TGTGCCAGCAGCCAAGGGCTTGTGGCAGAGCAGTACTTC
>-|TRBJ2-5|TRBV4-1|few
CASSQDRKAQTQYF
TGCGCCAGCAGCCAAGATCGAAAGGCGCAGACCCAGTACTTC
>TRBD1|TRBJ2-2|TRBV7-9|-
CASSIGTGGPGELFF
TGTGCCAGCAGCATCGGGACAGGGGGCCCCGGGGAGCTGTTTTTT
>-|TRBJ2-1|TRBV6-1|-
CASRLGPSYNEQFF
TGTGCCAGCAGGCTGGGTCCCTCATACAATGAGCAGTTCTTC
>TRBD2|TRBJ2-1|TRBV6-1|many
CASSPTSGVYNEQFF
TGTGCCAGCAGTCCCACTAGCGGAGTCTACAATGAGCAGTTCTTC
>TRBD2|TRBJ2-3|TRBV11-3|few
CASSLDGTNTQYF
TGTGCCAGCAGCTTAGATGGGACTAATACGCAGTATTTT
>-|TRBJ2-1|TRBV10-2|few
CATAGPRYEQFF
TGCGCCACCGCGGGACCCCGCTACGAGCAGTTCTTC
>-|TRBJ2-5|TRBV7-7|many
CASSPTGLETQYF
TGTGCTAGCAGCCCCACAGGGTTGGAGACCCAGTACTTC
>-|TRBJ1-3|TRBV6-1|-
CASSVSYSGNTIYF
TGTGCCAGCAGTGTGTCCTACTCTGGAAACACCATATATTTT
>-|TRBJ2-2|TRBV9|-
CASKTGNTGELFF
TGTGCCAGCAAAACAGGAAACACCGGGGAGCTGTTTTTT
>-|TRBJ1-1|TRBV6-1|-
CASSLVGGNTEAFF
TGTGCCAGCAGCCTTGTAGGCGGGAACACTGAAGCTTTCTTT
>-|TRBJ2-7|TRBV6-5|-
CASSYTGNHEQYF
TGTGCCAGCAGTTACACAGGGAACCACGAGCAGTACTTC
>TRBD1|TRBJ2-3|TRBV6-1|few
CASSDRTGVTDTQYF
TGTGCCAGCAGTGATAGGACAGGGGTCACAGATACGCAGTATTTT
>-|TRBJ2-5|TRBV14|-
CASSQNGARWTQYF
TGTGCCAGCAGCCAAAATGGGGCGCGGTGGACCCAGTACTTC
>TRBD2|TRBJ2-5|TRBV27|-
CASSSRGGTAQYF
TGTGCCAGCAGTTCCCGGGGGGGCACGGCCCAGTACTTC